What follows are 5 T cell receptor beta chains derived from one specimen sequenced in a study of breast tumors, draining lymph nodes, adjacent tissues. TCRdb passed the multiplex PCR reads through MiXCR, listing each CDR3 protein once. This table holds 85,000 to 120,000 distinct CDR3 sequences, around 30% found once. Axillary draining lymph nodes of breast cancer patients supplied the node samples. Sequencing was done on a sample of axillary lymph node tissue. These receptors all come from a female donor with breast cancer. Some clones in this sample may be carry-over from other donors' samples.

Remarks on this clonotype: A much larger clone is a single base away; this may be a read error. The chain carries TRBV6-5 and TRBJ1-2; D gene uncertain. This CDR3 contains 14 residues. Germline loops: CDR1 MNHEY, CDR2 SVGAGI. The CDR3 region is CAGSHSNVDYGYTF. The CDR3 coding sequence is TGTGCCGGCAGTCACTCGAATGTAGACTATGGCTACACCTTC.

This clonotype has at least ten counts. The chain uses TRBV28 and TRBJ1-2; 9 nucleotides agree with TRBD1. CDR1 is MDHEN, CDR2 SYDVKM, per germline. There are 15 residues in the CDR3. Trimming removed 4 bases from V and 8 bases from J; junction bases left unmatched: 11. The DNA for the CDR3 is TGTGCCAGCAGTTCGCCGGGACAGGGAGGGTCCGGCTACACCTTC. Translated, it gives CASSSPGQGGSGYTF.

About this clonotype: No conserved phenylalanine or tryptophan is present at the end of the CDR3, so a read error is the likely explanation. Because the CDR3's place on the DNA is in doubt, the DNA is left out and the CDR3 is given as listed by TCRdb. The rearrangement joins TRBV24-1 to TRBJ1-2. Germline CDR1 is KGHDR and CDR2 is SFDVKD. Both ends counted, the CDR3 spans 13 residues. The CDR3 protein is CATSTRFAGGVSS.

This clonotype was counted many times. The J gene is TRBJ2-7, the V gene TRBV3-1; no clear D gene. The CDR3 totals 11 residues. With 1 base removed from V and 6 bases from J, the gap between germline ends came to 4 bases. The germline gives CDR1 LGHDT, CDR2 YNNKEL (reference sequence). The CDR3 bases are TGTGCCAGCAGCCAAGGGCCCGAGCAGTACTTC. It is translated as CASSQGPEQYF.

V and J are TRBV20-1 and TRBJ1-1; no clear D. Germline-derived CDR1 and CDR2 are DFQATT and SNEGSKA (reference sequence). The ends were cut back, 0 bases at V and 3 bases at J, with 11 bases in the middle. This CDR3 has 14 amino acids. Here the CDR3 reads CSARDLGSDTEAFF. CDR3 bases: TGCAGTGCTAGAGATTTGGGGTCGGACACTGAAGCTTTCTTT.